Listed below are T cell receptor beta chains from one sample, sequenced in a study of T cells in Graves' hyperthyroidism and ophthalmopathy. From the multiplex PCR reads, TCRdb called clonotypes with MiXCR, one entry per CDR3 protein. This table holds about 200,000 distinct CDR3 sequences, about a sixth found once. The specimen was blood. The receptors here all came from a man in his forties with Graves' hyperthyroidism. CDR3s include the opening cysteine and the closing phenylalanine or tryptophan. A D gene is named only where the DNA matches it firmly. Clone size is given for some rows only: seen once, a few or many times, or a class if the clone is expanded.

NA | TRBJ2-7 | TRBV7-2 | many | CASSRNVAESSYEQYF | TGTGCCAGCAGCCGAAACGTGGCAGAAAGCTCCTACGAGCAGTACTTC
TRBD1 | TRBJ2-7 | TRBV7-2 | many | CASSSPGQGFNEQYF | TGTGCCAGCAGCTCCCCGGGACAGGGGTTTAACGAGCAGTACTTC
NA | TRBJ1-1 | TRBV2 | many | CASSVSGLNTEAFF | TGTGCCAGCAGTGTCTCAGGCCTTAACACTGAAGCTTTCTTT
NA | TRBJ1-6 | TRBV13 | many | CASSLAQSNSPLHF | TGTGCCAGCAGCTTAGCACAGTCAAATTCACCCCTCCACTTT
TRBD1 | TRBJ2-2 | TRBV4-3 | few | CASRTGSDTGELFF | TGCGCCAGCAGGACAGGGTCCGACACCGGGGAGCTGTTTTTT
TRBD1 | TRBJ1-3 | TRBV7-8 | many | CASSQGQGNTIYF | TGTGCCAGCAGCCAGGGACAGGGAAACACCATATATTTT
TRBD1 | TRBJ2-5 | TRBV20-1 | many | CSAVDRGQTQYF | TGCAGTGCTGTAGACAGGGGTCAGACCCAGTACTTC
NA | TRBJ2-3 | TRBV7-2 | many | CASSLSRNADTQYF | TGTGCCAGCAGCTTATCCAGGAACGCAGATACGCAGTATTTT
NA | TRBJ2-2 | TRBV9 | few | CASSARVANTGELFF | TGTGCCAGCAGCGCTAGGGTCGCGAACACCGGGGAGCTGTTTTTT
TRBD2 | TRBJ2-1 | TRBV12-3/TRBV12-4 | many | CASLGLAGGGYNEQFF | TGTGCCTCCCTGGGACTAGCGGGGGGGGGGTACAATGAGCAGTTCTTC
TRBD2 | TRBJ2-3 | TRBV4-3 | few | CASSHIAGPLVDTQYF | TGCGCCAGCAGCCACATAGCGGGGCCTTTGGTAGATACGCAGTATTTT
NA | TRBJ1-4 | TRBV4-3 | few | CASSQGATGRRSLEKLFF | TGCGCCAGCAGCCAAGGCGCGACGGGGAGAAGATCTTTAGAAAAACTGTTTTTT
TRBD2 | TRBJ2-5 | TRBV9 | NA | CASSSSGGTSETQYF | TGTGCCAGCAGCAGTAGCGGGGGGACCTCGGAGACCCAGTACTTC
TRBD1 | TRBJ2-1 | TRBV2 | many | CASSYTGGGYNEQFF | TGTGCCAGCAGTTACACAGGGGGTGGCTACAATGAGCAGTTCTTC
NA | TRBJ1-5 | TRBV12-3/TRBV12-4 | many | CASSLQGRPDQPQHF | TGTGCCAGCAGTTTACAAGGTCGCCCCGATCAGCCCCAGCATTTT
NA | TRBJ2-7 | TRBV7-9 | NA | CASSWTTSYEQYF | TGTGCCAGCAGCTGGACAACCTCCTACGAGCAGTACTTC
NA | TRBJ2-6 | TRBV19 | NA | CASTPRTAPRSGANVLTF | TGTGCCAGTACTCCTCGGACAGCCCCGCGCTCTGGGGCCAACGTCCTGACTTTC
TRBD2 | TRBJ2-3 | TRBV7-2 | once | CASSDRPGGGQDTQYF | TGTGCCAGCAGCGACCGCCCGGGGGGGGGGCAAGATACGCAGTATTTT